A single TCR beta chain is shown here with its context. The antigen remains unidentified. Produced via immunoSEQ multiplex PCR; TCRdb's table is partial and in-frame only. Of some 41,000 clones listed, approximately 87% are singletons. CDR1 SNHLY and CDR2 FYNNEI come from the germline V gene. V was pared by 1 base and J by 7 bases, with 19 bases between. CDR3 size: 16 residues. The sample is drawn from a study of OX40 agonist ivuxolimab in advanced cancers. Study context: The group had a mean age of about 65 years, ranged from about 23 to 85, and was around 86% male. Therapy given before enrollment (anti-PD-1, anti-PD-L1 or anti-CTLA-4) was allowed, and 40% to 50% had some. Overall study results and limits: In the 0.1 to 3.0 mg/kg range, CD4+ and CD8+ blood T cells had expanded clonally by week 6. In a subset of nonresponders, normalized T-cell clonal expansion was also low.

This specimen was CD4+ or CD8+ T cells sorted from blood, taken in a trial of the OX40 agonist ivuxolimab. The chain carries TRBV2 and TRBJ2-5; weak D call: TRBD2 (7 bases). The clonotype comes from an adult with an advanced solid tumor such as melanoma, head and neck, liver or kidney cancer. The CDR3 protein is CASSEVRLGGLGTQYF. CDR3 sequence (DNA): TGTGCCAGCAGTGAAGTCCGGCTCGGGGGGCTGGGGACCCAGTACTTC. The variable domain in full, with the rest retrieved from reference TRBV2 and TRBJ2-5, is EPEVTQTPSHQVTQMGQEVILRCVPISNHLYFYWYRQILGQKVEFLVSFYNNEISEKSEIFDDQFSVERPDGSNFTLKIRSTKLEDSAMYFCASSEVRLGGLGTQYFGPGTRLLVL.